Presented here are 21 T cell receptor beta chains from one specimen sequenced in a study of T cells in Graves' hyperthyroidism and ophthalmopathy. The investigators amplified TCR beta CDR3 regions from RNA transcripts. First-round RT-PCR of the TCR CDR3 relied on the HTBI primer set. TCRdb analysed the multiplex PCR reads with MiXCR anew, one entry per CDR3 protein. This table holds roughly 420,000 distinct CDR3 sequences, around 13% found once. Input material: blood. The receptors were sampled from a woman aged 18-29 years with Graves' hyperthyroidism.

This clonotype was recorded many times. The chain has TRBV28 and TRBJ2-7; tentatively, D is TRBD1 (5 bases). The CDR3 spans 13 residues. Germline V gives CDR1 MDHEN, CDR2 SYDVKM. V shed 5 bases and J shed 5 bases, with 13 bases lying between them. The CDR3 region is CASSTPGRDEQYF. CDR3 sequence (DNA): TGTGCCAGCAGTACCCCGGGCAGGGACGAGCAGTACTTC. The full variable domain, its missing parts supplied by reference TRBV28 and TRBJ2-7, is DVKVTQSSRYLVKRTGEKVFLECVQDMDHENMFWYRQDPGLGLRLIYFSYDVKMKEKGDIPEGYSVSREKKERFSLILESASTNQTSMYLCASSTPGRDEQYFGPGTRLTVT.

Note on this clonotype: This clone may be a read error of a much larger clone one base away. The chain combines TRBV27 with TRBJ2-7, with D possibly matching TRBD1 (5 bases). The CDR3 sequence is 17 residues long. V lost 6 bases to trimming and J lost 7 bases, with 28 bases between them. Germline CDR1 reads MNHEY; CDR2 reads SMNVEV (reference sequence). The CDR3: CASSLGEGALSNDEQYF. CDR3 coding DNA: TGTGCCAGCAGCCTTGGGGAAGGGGCTCTGAGCAACGATGAGCAGTACTTC.

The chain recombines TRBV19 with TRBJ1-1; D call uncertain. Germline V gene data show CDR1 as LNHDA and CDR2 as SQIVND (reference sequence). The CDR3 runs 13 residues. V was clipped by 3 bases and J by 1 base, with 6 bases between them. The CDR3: CASSIRQNTEAFF. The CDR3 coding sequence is TGTGCCAGTAGTATCCGACAGAACACTGAAGCTTTCTTT. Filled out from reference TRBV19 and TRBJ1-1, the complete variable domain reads DGGITQSPKYLFRKEGQNVTLSCEQNLNHDAMYWYRQDPGQGLRLIYYSQIVNDFQKGDIAEGYSVSREKKESFPLTVTSAQKNPTAFYLCASSIRQNTEAFFGQGTRLTVV.

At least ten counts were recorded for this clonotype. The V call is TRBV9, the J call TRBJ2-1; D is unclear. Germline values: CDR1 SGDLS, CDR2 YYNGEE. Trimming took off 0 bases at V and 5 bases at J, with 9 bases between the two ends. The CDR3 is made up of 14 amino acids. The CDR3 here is CASSVGQVNNEQFF. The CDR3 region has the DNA TGTGCCAGCAGCGTAGGCCAGGTCAACAATGAGCAGTTCTTC.

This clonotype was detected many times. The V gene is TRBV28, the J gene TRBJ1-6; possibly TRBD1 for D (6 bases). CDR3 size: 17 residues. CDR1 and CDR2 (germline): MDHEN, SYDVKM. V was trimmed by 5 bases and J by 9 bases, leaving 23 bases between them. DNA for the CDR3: TGTGCCAGCAGTCTCCTGGGGGGCGGTGCCATAGGTTCACCCCTCCACTTT. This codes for CASSLLGGGAIGSPLHF.

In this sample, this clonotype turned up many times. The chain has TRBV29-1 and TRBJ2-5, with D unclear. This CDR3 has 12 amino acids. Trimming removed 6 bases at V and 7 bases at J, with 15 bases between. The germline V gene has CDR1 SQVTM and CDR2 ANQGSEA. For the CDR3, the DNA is TGCAGCGTGGGCCCCGTAGGTGGGACCCAGTACTTC. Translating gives CSVGPVGGTQYF.

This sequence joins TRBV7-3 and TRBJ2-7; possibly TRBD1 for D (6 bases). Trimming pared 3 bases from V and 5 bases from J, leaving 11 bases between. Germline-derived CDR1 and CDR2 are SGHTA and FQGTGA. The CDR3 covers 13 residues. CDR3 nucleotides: TGTGCCAGCAGCTTTGGACAGAGGGACGAGCAGTACTTC. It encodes CASSFGQRDEQYF.

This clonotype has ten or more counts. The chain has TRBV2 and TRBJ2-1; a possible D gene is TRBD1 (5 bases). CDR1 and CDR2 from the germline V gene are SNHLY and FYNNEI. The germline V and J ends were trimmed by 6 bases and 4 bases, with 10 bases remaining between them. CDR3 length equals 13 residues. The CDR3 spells CASSRDGYNEQFF. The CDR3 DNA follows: TGTGCCAGCAGCAGGGATGGGTACAATGAGCAGTTCTTC.

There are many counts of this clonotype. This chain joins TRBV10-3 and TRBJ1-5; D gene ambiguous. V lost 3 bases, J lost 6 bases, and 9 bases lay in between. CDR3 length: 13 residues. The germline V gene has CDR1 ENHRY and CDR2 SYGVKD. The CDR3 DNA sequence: TGTGCCATCAGTGATGGGTTGCCTCAGCCCCAGCATTTT. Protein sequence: CAISDGLPQPQHF.

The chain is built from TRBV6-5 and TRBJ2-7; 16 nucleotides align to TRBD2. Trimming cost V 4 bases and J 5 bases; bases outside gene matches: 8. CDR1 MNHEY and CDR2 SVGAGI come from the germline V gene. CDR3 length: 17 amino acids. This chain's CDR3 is CASSLGTSGRGKDEQYF. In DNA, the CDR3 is TGTGCCAGCAGTTTAGGGACTAGCGGGAGGGGAAAGGACGAGCAGTACTTC.

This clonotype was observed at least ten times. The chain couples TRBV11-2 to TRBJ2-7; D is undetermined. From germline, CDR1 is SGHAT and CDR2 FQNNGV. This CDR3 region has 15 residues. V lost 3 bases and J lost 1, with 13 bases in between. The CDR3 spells CASSFASVGSYEQYF. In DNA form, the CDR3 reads TGTGCCAGCAGCTTTGCGAGTGTAGGTTCCTACGAGCAGTACTTC.

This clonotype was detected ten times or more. The CDR3 DNA reads as TGTGCCAGCAGATCCCAGGGGGGACAGACCCAGTACTTC. Translated, it gives CASRSQGGQTQYF. The V call is TRBV6-1, the J call TRBJ2-5; a weak D match, TRBD1 (7 bases). In germline, CDR1 is MNHNS, CDR2 SASEGT. The V and J ends lost 6 bases and 6 bases respectively, with 14 bases between them. The CDR3 runs to 13 residues.

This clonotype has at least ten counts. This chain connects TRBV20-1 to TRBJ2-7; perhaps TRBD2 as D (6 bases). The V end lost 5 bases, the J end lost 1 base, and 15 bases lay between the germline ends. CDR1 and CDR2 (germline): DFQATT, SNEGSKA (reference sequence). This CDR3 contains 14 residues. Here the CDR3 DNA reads TGCAGTGCTCCACTCGGAGGGCTTTCCTACGAGCAGTACTTC. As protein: CSAPLGGLSYEQYF.

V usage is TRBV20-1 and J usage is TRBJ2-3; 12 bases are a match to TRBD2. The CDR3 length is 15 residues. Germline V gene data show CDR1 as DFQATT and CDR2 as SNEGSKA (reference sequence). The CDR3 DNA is TGCTGCTCGAGACTAGCGGGAGCTAGCACAGATACGCAGTATTTT. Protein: CCSRLAGASTDTQYF.

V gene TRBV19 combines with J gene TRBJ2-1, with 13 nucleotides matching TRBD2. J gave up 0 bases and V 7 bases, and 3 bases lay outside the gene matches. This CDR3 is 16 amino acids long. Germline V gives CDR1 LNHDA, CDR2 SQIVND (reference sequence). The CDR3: CASIGTSGISYNEQFF. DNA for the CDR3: TGTGCCAGTATAGGGACTAGCGGGATCTCCTACAATGAGCAGTTCTTC. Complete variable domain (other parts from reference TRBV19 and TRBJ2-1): DGGITQSPKYLFRKEGQNVTLSCEQNLNHDAMYWYRQDPGQGLRLIYYSQIVNDFQKGDIAEGYSVSREKKESFPLTVTSAQKNPTAFYLCASIGTSGISYNEQFFGPGTRLTVL.

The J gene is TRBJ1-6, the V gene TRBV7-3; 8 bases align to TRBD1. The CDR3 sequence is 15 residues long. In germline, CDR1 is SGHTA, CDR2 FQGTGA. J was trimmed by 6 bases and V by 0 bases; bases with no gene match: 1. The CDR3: CASSLTRGLNSPLHF. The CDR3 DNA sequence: TGTGCCAGCAGCTTAACCAGGGGGCTTAATTCACCCCTCCACTTT.

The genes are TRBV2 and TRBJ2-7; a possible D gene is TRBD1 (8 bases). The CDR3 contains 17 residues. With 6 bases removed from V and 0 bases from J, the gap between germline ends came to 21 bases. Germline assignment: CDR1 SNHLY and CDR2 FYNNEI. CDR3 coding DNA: TGTGCCAGCAGAGCGGGACAGGCCCTAATTAGCTCCTACGAGCAGTACTTC. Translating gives CASRAGQALISSYEQYF.

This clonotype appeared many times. DNA of the CDR3: TGTGCCAGCAGCCTGAGGCCCGGGACAGGTGCCAAGAATGAGCAGTTCTTC. Residues: CASSLRPGTGAKNEQFF. The J gene is TRBJ2-1, the V gene TRBV28, with 8 bases matching TRBD1. Germline CDR1 and CDR2: MDHEN and SYDVKM. V dropped 6 bases and J dropped 7; count of bases not matched to a gene: 17. The CDR3 is 17 amino acids.

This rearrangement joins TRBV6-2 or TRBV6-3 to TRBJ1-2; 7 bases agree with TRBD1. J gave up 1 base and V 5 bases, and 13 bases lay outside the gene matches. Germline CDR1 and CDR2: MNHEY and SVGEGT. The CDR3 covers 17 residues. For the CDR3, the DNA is TGTGCCAGCAGTGAGCCGGGACAGCCCAACCTTAACTATGGCTACACCTTC. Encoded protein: CASSEPGQPNLNYGYTF.

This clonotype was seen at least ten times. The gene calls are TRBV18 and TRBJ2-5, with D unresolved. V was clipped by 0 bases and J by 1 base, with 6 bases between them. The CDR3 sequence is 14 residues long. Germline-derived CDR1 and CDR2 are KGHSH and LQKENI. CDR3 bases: TGTGCCAGCTCACCACCGAGCGTCCAAGAGACCCAGTACTTC. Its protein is CASSPPSVQETQYF.

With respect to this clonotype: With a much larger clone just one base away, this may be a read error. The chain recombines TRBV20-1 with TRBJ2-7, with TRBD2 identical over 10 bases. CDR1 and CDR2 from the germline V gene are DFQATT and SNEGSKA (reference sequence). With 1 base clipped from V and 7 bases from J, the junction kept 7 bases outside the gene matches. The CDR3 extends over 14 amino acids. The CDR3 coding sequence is TGCAGTGCTAGAGGTTCTAGCGGGAGCGAAGAGCAGTACTTC. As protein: CSARGSSGSEEQYF.